This T cell receptor (beta chain) was sequenced in a study of cytomegalovirus exposure and HLA in healthy donors. The CDR3 extends over 13 amino acids. With 1 base removed from V and 6 bases from J, the gap between germline ends came to 7 bases. Germline values: CDR1 LNHDA, CDR2 SQIVND (reference sequence). This clone showed up just once. Its antigen remains unknown. Study findings and constraints: It was taken for granted in presence/absence analyses that sequencing depth across donors was roughly uniform.

Primers for the PCR totalled 60 Vbeta and 13 Jbeta. Clones were sequenced by immunoSEQ multiplex PCR, and TCRdb holds only the in-frame ones, with some missing. The table lists over 90,000 clones, roughly 79% of them singletons, with 13% to 15% in the top ten. Each donor was nominally healthy when sampled (though unrecorded immune exposures were likely). The chain is built from TRBV19 and TRBJ2-1; a possible D gene is TRBD1 (6 bases). The source material was PBMCs. The sequence was obtained from a woman aged 70-85 years in good health and CMV-seropositive. CDR3 bases: TGTGCCAGTAGTATAGGAGGGGGCAATGAGCAGTTCTTC. Encoded protein: CASSIGGGNEQFF.